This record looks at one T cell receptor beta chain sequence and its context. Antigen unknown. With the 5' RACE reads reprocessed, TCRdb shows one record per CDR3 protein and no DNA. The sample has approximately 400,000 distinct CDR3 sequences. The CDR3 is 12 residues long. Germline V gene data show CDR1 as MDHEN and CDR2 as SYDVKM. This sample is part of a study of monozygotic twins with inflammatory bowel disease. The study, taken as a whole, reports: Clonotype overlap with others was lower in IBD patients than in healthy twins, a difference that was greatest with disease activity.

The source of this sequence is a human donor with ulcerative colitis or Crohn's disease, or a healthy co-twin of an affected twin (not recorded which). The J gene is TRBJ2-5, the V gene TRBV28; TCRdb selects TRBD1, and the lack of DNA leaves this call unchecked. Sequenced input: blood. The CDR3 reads CASRQGRETQYF.